Listed below are T cell receptor beta chains from one sample, sequenced in a study of vaccination and CD4 T cells after COVID-19. Each CDR3 protein is one row after TCRdb ran MiXCR on the PCR reads. The sample carries around 15,000 distinct CDR3 sequences, roughly 60% recorded once. These receptors are not linked to any known antigen. Specimen: CD4+ T cells from blood, cultured in vitro, collected after SARS-CoV-2 vaccination. All receptors come from a human donor who had recovered from COVID-19. Both conserved end residues are part of each CDR3. A D gene is named only where the DNA matches it firmly. Expanded clones are given a class, and other clones once, few, many or no size at all.

d_gene: .; v_gene: TRBV21-1; abundance: .; j_gene: TRBJ2-7; CDR3aa: CASMQGWPYEQYF; CDR3nt: TGTGCCAGCATGCAAGGGTGGCCTTACGAGCAGTACTTC
d_gene: TRBD1; v_gene: TRBV27; abundance: .; j_gene: TRBJ2-2; CDR3aa: CASSFNTPDRGTGELFF; CDR3nt: TGTGCCAGCAGTTTCAATACCCCGGACAGGGGGACCGGGGAGCTGTTTTTT
d_gene: .; v_gene: TRBV20-1; abundance: .; j_gene: TRBJ2-2; CDR3aa: CSATGPGLNTGELFF; CDR3nt: TGCAGTGCTACGGGACCGGGCCTTAACACCGGGGAGCTGTTTTTT
d_gene: .; v_gene: TRBV6-2/TRBV6-3; abundance: .; j_gene: TRBJ2-2; CDR3aa: CASSYLRGELFF; CDR3nt: TGTGCCAGCAGTTACCTTAGGGGGGAGCTGTTTTTT
d_gene: .; v_gene: TRBV5-1; abundance: few; j_gene: TRBJ2-4; CDR3aa: CASSSSQQKGNIQYF; CDR3nt: TGCGCCAGCAGCTCCTCCCAACAGAAGGGAAACATTCAGTACTTC
d_gene: .; v_gene: TRBV20-1; abundance: .; j_gene: TRBJ2-1; CDR3aa: CSAGSNEQFF; CDR3nt: TGCAGTGCAGGTAGCAATGAGCAGTTCTTC
d_gene: .; v_gene: TRBV20-1; abundance: .; j_gene: TRBJ2-1; CDR3aa: CSAPSGREQFF; CDR3nt: TGCAGTGCTCCCTCGGGGCGGGAGCAGTTCTTC
d_gene: TRBD1; v_gene: TRBV5-1; abundance: .; j_gene: TRBJ2-5; CDR3aa: CASKKGQGRQETQYF; CDR3nt: TGCGCCAGCAAAAAAGGACAGGGGAGGCAAGAGACCCAGTACTTC
d_gene: TRBD1; v_gene: TRBV6-2/TRBV6-3; abundance: .; j_gene: TRBJ1-2; CDR3aa: CASSRGQGLGGYTF; CDR3nt: TGTGCCAGCAGCCGTGGACAGGGATTAGGAGGCTACACCTTC
d_gene: TRBD1; v_gene: TRBV6-2/TRBV6-3; abundance: .; j_gene: TRBJ1-5; CDR3aa: CASRLEGQPYQPQHF; CDR3nt: TGTGCCAGCAGATTAGAGGGACAGCCCTATCAGCCCCAGCATTTT
d_gene: .; v_gene: TRBV25-1; abundance: once; j_gene: TRBJ1-1; CDR3aa: CATTGGVLNTEAFF; CDR3nt: TGTGCCACTACCGGGGGGGTGTTGAACACTGAAGCTTTCTTT
d_gene: TRBD1; v_gene: TRBV15; abundance: .; j_gene: TRBJ1-2; CDR3aa: CATANMGRGLTGYTF; CDR3nt: TGTGCCACCGCCAATATGGGCAGGGGGCTTACTGGCTACACCTTC
d_gene: .; v_gene: TRBV6-5; abundance: .; j_gene: TRBJ1-2; CDR3aa: CASSSWYGYTF; CDR3nt: TGTGCCAGCAGTTCGTGGTATGGCTACACCTTC
d_gene: TRBD1; v_gene: TRBV4-3; abundance: .; j_gene: TRBJ1-4; CDR3aa: CASSHSARAGGNEKLFF; CDR3nt: TGCGCCAGCAGCCACTCAGCCCGGGCAGGGGGTAATGAAAAACTGTTTTTT